Described below is a single T cell receptor (beta chain) sequence and its context. Its antigen is still unknown. The junction does not match germline at one end; this may be a read error. Germline CDR1 MNHEY, CDR2 SMNVEV (reference sequence). This CDR3 is 13 amino acids long. Enrollment excluded any patients with other autoimmune diseases, uncontrolled infections, pregnancy or lactation. For repertoire sequencing, the TCR beta CDR3 regions were amplified from RNA transcripts. The library came from an HTBI-primed first-round RT-PCR and a second-round multiplex PCR. TCRdb re-analysed the multiplex PCR reads in MiXCR, keeping a single row per CDR3 protein. The repertoire consists of 680,000 or so distinct CDR3 sequences, with 20% to 25% occurring once and the leading ten covering approximately 6.5%. These data are taken from a study of Graves' ophthalmopathy and Graves' hyperthyroidism. Findings and limits, study-wide: Most expanded clonotypes in thyroid above 0.001 frequency also showed up in blood.

Sequencing input: peripheral blood. This receptor was obtained from a woman aged 18 to 35 with stable Graves' hyperthyroidism. Some clones in this sample may be carry-over from other donors' samples. The genes are TRBV27 and TRBJ1-1, with 7 bases fitting TRBD1. CDR3 in DNA: TGTGCCAGCAGCAACAGGGGTAACACTGAAGCTCTCTTT. This gives the protein CASSNRGNTEALF.